This TCR beta chain came from a study of beta chain features in type 1 diabetes. Study at large: Analysis included around 100 million sorted cells drawn from all samples.

As every portion of the isolated RNA was reverse transcribed, the sequencing read expressed TCRB transcripts. The data were produced by immunoSEQ multiplex PCR, yet TCRdb's version contains in-frame clones alone and is incomplete. The data show 630,000 or so clones, with over 13% seen just once and approximately 0.043% held by the top ten. A heparinised blood draw that averaged about 120 mL was obtained once from each donor. CD4+ naive, central memory, regulatory and stem cell-like memory subsets were isolated by sorting on CD45RO/CCR7/CD25/CD127/CD95/CD27. Per germline, CDR1 SNHLY and CDR2 FYNNEI. The J segment lost 4 bases and the V segment lost 7 bases, leaving 8 bases of the junction unmatched. CDR3 size: 14 residues. Study-wide points: Shorter TCRB CDR3s, moderately but significantly so, were found in Type 1 diabetes patients in all four CD4+ subsets. Researchers could not determine here whether HLA type influences TCRB rearrangement.

Worth noting for this clone: Its antigen is undetermined.

The sequence came from a man between 18 and 35 years old with type 1 diabetes. The rearrangement joins TRBV2 to TRBJ2-3; 7 bases are shared with TRBD2. The sequencing input was naive CD4+ T cells from blood. CDR3 sequence reads: CASKGGVRADTQYF. CDR3 nucleotide sequence: TGTGCCAGCAAGGGAGGGGTTCGTGCAGATACGCAGTATTTT.